The clone carrying this T cell receptor beta chain was seen repeatedly, ten times or more. As yet, its antigen is unknown. The data originate from a study of tumor and adjacent non-tumor tissue in lung cancer. Germline CDR1 MNHNS, CDR2 SASEGT. The CDR3 is 15 amino acids. The V gene lost 4 bases and the J gene lost 0 bases, with 10 bases spanning the gap. Study-wide results and limits: Patients with more diverse tumor TCRs had worse survival.

Three rounds of nested PCR, following a modified ARM-PCR protocol, produced the TCRbeta library. MiXCR, run by TCRdb on the multiplex PCR reads, gives a single entry per CDR3 protein. The sample records 55,000 to 65,000 distinct CDR3 sequences, roughly 57% being singletons. No cell sorting was done before RNA was extracted from the tissue. More than 3 cm separated this lung sample from the edge of the tumor. The V call is TRBV6-1, the J call TRBJ1-5; D uncertain. The sample consisted of distant non-tumor lung tissue. The receptor's source is a man aged 65 to 79 with non-small cell lung cancer. The CDR3 region is CASSALVDSNQPQHF. The CDR3 region has the DNA TGTGCCAGCAGTGCCCTGGTGGATAGCAATCAGCCCCAGCATTTT.